These 18 T cell receptor beta chains share one sample of origin, sequenced in a study of human T cells and chemical hapten exposure (dated by TCRdb to the early 2020s). To prepare the library, RACE was applied. Instrument on record: NextSeq 500. TCRdb redid the processing of the public reads, applying fastp at Q25 and MiXCR, and retained in-frame beta chains. Duplicate CDR3 protein sequences are folded into a single record with the most common DNA and genes. The sample includes approximately 120,000 distinct CDR3 sequences, with more than 7% observed a single time. The top ten clonotypes cover about 3.1% of the sample. In light of the paper, this sample's time point label describes: patch test 2, 6 weeks after DPC sensitization. The sample's treatment or condition, from its label and the paper: therapeutic diphenylcyclopropenone sensitization with weekly scalp DPC. Sequencing used whole blood, obtained in connection with sensitization to the hapten diphenylcyclopropenone (DPC). Receptors were obtained from a woman aged 35 to 49 with alopecia areata. Some clones in this sample may be carry-over from other donors' samples.

At least ten counts were recorded for this clonotype. The CDR3 sequence: CASSWGAYGDTQYF. The CDR3 bases are TGCGCCAGCAGCTGGGGGGCATATGGGGATACGCAGTATTTT. The chain combines TRBV5-1 with TRBJ2-3; either TRBD1 or TRBD2 may supply D (6 bases each). CDR1 is SGHRS and CDR2 is YFSETQ in the germline V gene. CDR3 size: 14 residues. V was shortened by 3 bases and J by 6 bases, with 14 bases between the two germline ends.

V and J are TRBV7-9 and TRBJ1-6, with 8 bases identical to TRBD1. Germline V gives CDR1 SEHNR, CDR2 FQNEAQ (reference sequence). This CDR3 has 14 amino acids. With V trimmed by 4 bases and J by 10 bases, 6 bases remained unmatched. CDR3 bases: TGTGCCAGCAGCTCCACAGGGGGAAGCTCACCCCTCCACTTT. Translating gives CASSSTGGSSPLHF.

The chain employs TRBV12-3 or TRBV12-4 and TRBJ2-2; 8 nucleotides align to TRBD1. Unmatched junction bases numbered 7, after V lost 6 bases and J lost 4 bases. The CDR3 sequence is 15 residues long. CDR3 sequence reads: CASSRQGMPTGELFF. The CDR3 nucleotides read TGTGCCAGCAGCCGACAGGGGATGCCCACCGGGGAGCTGTTTTTT.

J is TRBJ2-7 and V is TRBV7-2; D is perhaps TRBD1 or TRBD2 (5 bases each). The CDR3 runs to 16 residues. Deletions cut 1 base from V and 1 base from J, with 14 bases between. In germline, CDR1 is SGHTA, CDR2 FQGNSA. CDR3 amino acids: CASSLELGRPSYEQYF. In nucleotides, the CDR3 is TGTGCCAGCAGCTTAGAGCTGGGACGCCCATCCTACGAGCAGTACTTC.

Only a few counts were recorded for this clonotype. The chain carries TRBV6-6 and TRBJ2-7; 9 nucleotides line up with TRBD1. V was clipped by 5 bases and J by 3 bases; unmatched bases: 5. Germline-derived CDR1 and CDR2 are MNHNY and SVGAGI (reference sequence). The CDR3 totals 14 residues. This CDR3 is CASSDPGQGYEQYF. For the CDR3, the DNA is TGTGCCAGCAGTGACCCGGGACAGGGCTACGAGCAGTACTTC.

On this clonotype: This may be a read error, as it is one base from a much larger clone. The chain carries TRBV28 and TRBJ1-5; TRBD1 matches at 8 bases. The CDR3 contains 17 residues. Germline V gene lookup returns CDR1 MDHEN and CDR2 SYDVKM. The CDR3 is CASSPGQGLYSSQPQHF. In DNA form, the CDR3 reads TGTGCCAGCAGTCCAGGACAGGGACTGTATAGCAGTCAGCCCCAGCATTTT.

The chain couples TRBV3-1 to TRBJ1-1; no clear D. Between the trimmed V and J ends, which lost 5 bases and 4 bases, there was a span of 11 bases. This CDR3 comprises 13 residues. Germline V gives CDR1 LGHDT, CDR2 YNNKEL (reference sequence). CDR3 loop: CASSGRLGTEAFF. The CDR3 nucleotides read TGTGCCAGCAGCGGCCGACTGGGCACTGAAGCTTTCTTT.

The V gene is TRBV11-2, the J gene TRBJ2-5; no reliable D call. The CDR3 loop spans 13 amino acids. The germline CDR1 and CDR2 sequences are SGHAT and FQNNGV. V was shortened by 1 base and J by 5 bases, with 8 bases between the two germline ends. The CDR3 region is CASSLVRGETQYF. CDR3 coding DNA: TGTGCCAGCAGCTTAGTCCGAGGCGAGACCCAGTACTTC.

V is TRBV20-1 and J is TRBJ1-2, with TRBD1 as a possible D gene (5 bases). The CDR3 contains 11 residues. V was shortened by 8 bases and J by 5 bases, with 12 bases between the two germline ends. The germline V gene has CDR1 DFQATT and CDR2 SNEGSKA (reference sequence). The DNA of the CDR3 is TGCAGTTATTTGAGGGGATATGGCTACACCTTC. Protein sequence: CSYLRGYGYTF.

J is TRBJ1-6 and V is TRBV3-2. TRBV3-2 has pseudogene status. This CDR3 has 19 amino acids. This chain's CDR3 is CASSQDHHSPSSYNSPLHF. The CDR3, as DNA: TGTGCCAGCAGCCAAGATCATCACAGTCCGAGCTCCTATAATTCACCCCTCCACTTT.

Ten or more counts support this clonotype. The CDR3 DNA reads as TGCGCCAGCGGATACGACAGACAAGAGGGTATTCAGTACTTC. Translated: CASGYDRQEGIQYF. This sequence joins TRBV5-1 and TRBJ2-4; D tentatively fits TRBD1 or TRBD2 (5 bases each). The CDR3 contains 14 residues. The germline CDR1 and CDR2 sequences are SGHRS and YFSETQ. V was cut by 7 bases and J by 10 bases, with 21 bases left in between.

There are a few counts of this clonotype. This sequence joins TRBV7-2 and TRBJ1-1; D remains unclear. The germline gives CDR1 SGHTA, CDR2 FQGNSA. The CDR3 runs 12 residues. With 2 bases removed from V and 3 bases from J, the gap between germline ends came to 4 bases. The CDR3 DNA sequence: TGTGCCAGCAGCTTAAGGCACACTGAAGCTTTCTTT. Amino acid sequence: CASSLRHTEAFF. The full variable domain, in which reference TRBV7-2 and TRBJ1-1 provide the parts outside the CDR3, is GAGVSQSPSNKVTEKGKDVELRCDPISGHTALYWYRQSLGQGLEFLIYFQGNSAPDKSGLPSDRFSAERTGGSVSTLTIQRTQQEDSAVYLCASSLRHTEAFFGQGTRLTVV.

This clonotype was observed a handful of times. The chain joins TRBV5-1 to TRBJ2-3; D ambiguous. The germline CDR1 and CDR2 sequences are SGHRS and YFSETQ. The germline V and J ends were trimmed by 0 bases and 5 bases, with 10 bases remaining between them. This CDR3 region has 14 residues. The CDR3 protein is CASSLESGQDTQYF. The CDR3 region has the DNA TGCGCCAGCAGCTTGGAGTCTGGTCAAGATACGCAGTATTTT. Looking up the rest from reference TRBV5-1 and TRBJ2-3 gives the full variable domain: KAGVTQTPRYLIKTRGQQVTLSCSPISGHRSVSWYQQTPGQGLQFLFEYFSETQRNKGNFPGRFSGRQFSNSRSEMNVSTLELGDSALYLCASSLESGQDTQYFGPGTRLTVL.

This sequence joins TRBV6-2 or TRBV6-3 and TRBJ2-5; D is perhaps TRBD2 (6 bases). The CDR3 contains 12 residues. Germline V gives CDR1 MNHEY, CDR2 SVGEGT. In DNA form, the CDR3 reads TGTGTCAGGAGGACGGGAGAAGAGACCCAGTACTTC. The encoded protein is CVRRTGEETQYF.

The sample holds many counts of this clonotype. The chain is built from TRBV4-2 and TRBJ1-5, with D uncertain. This CDR3 is built from 14 residues. From germline, CDR1 is LGHNA and CDR2 YNFKEQ. Trimming removed 0 bases at V and 4 bases at J, with 7 bases between. The CDR3 region is CASSQDTPNQPQHF. In DNA form, the CDR3 reads TGTGCCAGCAGCCAAGATACCCCTAATCAGCCCCAGCATTTT.

This clonotype has ten or more counts. The chain recombines TRBV5-1 with TRBJ2-7; possibly TRBD1 for D (6 bases). V was trimmed by 4 bases and J by 2 bases, leaving 13 bases between them. The CDR3 runs to 14 residues. Looked up from germline, CDR1 is SGHRS and CDR2 is YFSETQ. DNA of the CDR3: TGCGCCAGCAGCCGGACAGCCGCAACCTACGAGCAGTACTTC. Amino acids: CASSRTAATYEQYF.

This clonotype was detected a few times. This chain uses TRBV4-2 with TRBJ2-3; TRBD2 is a possible D gene (5 bases). The CDR3 spans 16 residues. V lost 3 bases to trimming and J lost 4 bases, with 17 bases between them. In germline, CDR1 is LGHNA, CDR2 YNFKEQ. The CDR3 spells CASSQQLEVFADTQYF. As DNA, the CDR3 is TGTGCCAGCAGCCAGCAACTAGAGGTGTTTGCAGATACGCAGTATTTT.

This clonotype was recorded many times. The chain has TRBV21-1 and TRBJ1-2. TRBV21-1 is marked as a pseudogene. The CDR3 spans 14 residues. The CDR3 sequence is CASSKALISEGYTF. The CDR3 region has the DNA TGTGCCAGCAGCAAAGCCCTAATCTCAGAAGGCTACACCTTC.